This TCR beta chain was sequenced during a study of CD8 T cells in Susac syndrome. Notes on the study in general: The study recognized that the number of individuals in its TCR sequencing and HLA analysis was relatively small.

FACS was used to enrich TEMRA cells, whereas the CD8+ and CD4+ T cells were obtained by negative isolation. RNA, at about 0.45 to 1 ug, was reverse transcribed with random hexamers. Amplification of TCR beta CDR3 was carried out by immunoSEQ multiplex PCR, which covered 54 Vbeta and 13 Jbeta segments. TCRdb analysed the immunoSEQ multiplex PCR reads with MiXCR anew, one entry per CDR3 protein. This table has about 52,000 distinct CDR3 sequences, 93% appearing once. About this clonotype: The antigen is unknown.

The germline gives CDR1 SNHLY, CDR2 FYNNEI. The V end lost 5 bases, the J end lost 3 bases, and 11 bases lay between the germline ends. The CDR3 is 13 residues long. Sequenced: CD8+ T cells from PBMCs. This receptor was taken from a human donor with multiple sclerosis. The V and J genes are TRBV2 and TRBJ2-7; D is perhaps TRBD1 (6 bases). The chain's CDR3 is CASSSRTDYEQYF. CDR3 DNA: TGTGCCAGCAGTTCTCGGACAGACTACGAGCAGTACTTC.